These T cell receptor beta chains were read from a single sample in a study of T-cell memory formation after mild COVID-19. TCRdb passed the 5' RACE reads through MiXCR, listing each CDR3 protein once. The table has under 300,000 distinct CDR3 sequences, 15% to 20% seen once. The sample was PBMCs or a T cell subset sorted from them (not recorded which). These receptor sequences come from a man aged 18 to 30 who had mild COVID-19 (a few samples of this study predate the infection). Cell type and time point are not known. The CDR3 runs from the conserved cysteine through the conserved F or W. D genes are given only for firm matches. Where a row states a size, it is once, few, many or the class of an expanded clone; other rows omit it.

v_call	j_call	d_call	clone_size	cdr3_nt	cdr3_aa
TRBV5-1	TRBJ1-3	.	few	TGCGCCAGCAGCTTTTCTCCTCTCGGAAACACCATATATTTT	CASSFSPLGNTIYF
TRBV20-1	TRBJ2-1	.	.	TGCAGTGCTAGAGTGTGGAGGGGCTGGTTCTTC	CSARVWRGWFF
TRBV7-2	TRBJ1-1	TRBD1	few	TGTGCCAGCACCCGACAGGGAGATGGCACTGAAGCTTTCTTT	CASTRQGDGTEAFF
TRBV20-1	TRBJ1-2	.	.	TGCAGTGCTAGAGAGCGAGGGAGGGTCTATGGCTACACCTTC	CSARERGRVYGYTF
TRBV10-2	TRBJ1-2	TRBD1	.	TGCGCCAGCTCCTACGGGACAGGCCGAGCTAACTATGGCTACACCTTC	CASSYGTGRANYGYTF
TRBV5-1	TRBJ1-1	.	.	TGCGCCAGCAGCTTTCGTGAGGGGGGAGCTGAAGCTTTCTTT	CASSFREGGAEAFF
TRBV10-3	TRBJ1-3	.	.	TGTGCCATCTCTACAAGCTCTGGAAACACCATATATTTT	CAISTSSGNTIYF
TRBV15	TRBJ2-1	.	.	TGTGCCACCAGCAGAGATCCCGGGGCCTCTGAGCAGTTCTTC	CATSRDPGASEQFF
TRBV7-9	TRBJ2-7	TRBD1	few	TGTGCCAGCAGCCATGGAGGACAGGGCACCTACGAGCAGTACTTC	CASSHGGQGTYEQYF
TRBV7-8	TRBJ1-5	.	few	TGTGCCAGCAGCTTATACTCAGGGGGCAATCAGCCCCAGCATTTT	CASSLYSGGNQPQHF
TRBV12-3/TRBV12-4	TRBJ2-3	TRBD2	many	TGTGCCAGCAGTGGCGGGACTAGCGGCACAGATACGCAGTATTTT	CASSGGTSGTDTQYF
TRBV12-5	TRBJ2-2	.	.	TGTGCTAGTGGTTTGGTTGTCAGGGAGAACACCGGGGAGCTGTTTTTT	CASGLVVRENTGELFF
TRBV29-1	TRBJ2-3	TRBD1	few	TGCAGCGTTGAAGGGGACAGTCGTGCAGATACGCAGTATTTT	CSVEGDSRADTQYF
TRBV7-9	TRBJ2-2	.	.	TGTGCCAGCAGCTCTTTGGCAGGGCGGACCGGGGAGCTGTTTTTT	CASSSLAGRTGELFF
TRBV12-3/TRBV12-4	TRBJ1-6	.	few	TGTGCCAGCAGTATCCGGACCGCCAGGACAAGCTCCTATAATTCACCCCTCCACTTT	CASSIRTARTSSYNSPLHF
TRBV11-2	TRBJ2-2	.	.	TGTGCCAGCAGCACCCAAGCCGGGGAGCTGTTTTTT	CASSTQAGELFF
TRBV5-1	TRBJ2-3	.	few	TGCGCCAGCAGCCCGGCGGGGAGTACGCAGTATTTT	CASSPAGSTQYF
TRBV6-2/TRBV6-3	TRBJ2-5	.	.	TGTGCCAGCAGTTCGTGGGACCCAGAGACCCAGTACTTC	CASSSWDPETQYF
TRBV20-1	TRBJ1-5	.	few	TGCAGTGCTAACCTGCCAGGGAGTCAGCCCCAGCATTTT	CSANLPGSQPQHF
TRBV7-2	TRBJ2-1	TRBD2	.	TGTGCCAGCAGCCCAGGCGCGGGAGACCTTTATGAGCAGTTCTTC	CASSPGAGDLYEQFF
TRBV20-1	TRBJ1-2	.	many	TGCAGTGCTAGAGGGACGGCTGCTAACTATGGCTACACCTTC	CSARGTAANYGYTF
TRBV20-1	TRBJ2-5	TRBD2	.	TGCAGTGCCATAGCGGGGGGAGAGACCCAGTACTTC	CSAIAGGETQYF
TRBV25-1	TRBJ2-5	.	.	TGTGCCAGCAGTGGCCCGCCCGGGACGGAACACCAAGAGACCCAGTACTTC	CASSGPPGTEHQETQYF
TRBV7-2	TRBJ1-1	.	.	TGTGCCAGCAGCTATAGAAAGGGACAACCGAACACTGAAGCTTTCTTT	CASSYRKGQPNTEAFF
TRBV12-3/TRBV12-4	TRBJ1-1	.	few	TGTGCCAGCAGTCTGCCGTTTGGGTTCGGGACTGAAGCTTTCTTT	CASSLPFGFGTEAFF
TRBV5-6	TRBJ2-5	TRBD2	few	TGTGCCAGCCGCTCTAGCGGGGGGGCCCGCGAGACCCAGTACTTC	CASRSSGGARETQYF
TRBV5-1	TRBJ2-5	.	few	TGCGCCAGCAGCTTGGCCGTCAACCTCCAAGAGACCCAGTACTTC	CASSLAVNLQETQYF
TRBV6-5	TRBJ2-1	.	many	TGTGCCAGCAGCACTAGCTCCTACAATGAGCAGTTCTTC	CASSTSSYNEQFF
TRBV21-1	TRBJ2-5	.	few	TGTGCCAGCAGCCCCCTTGAGAGGGGGCTCCTGAAGACCCAGTACTTC	CASSPLERGLLKTQYF
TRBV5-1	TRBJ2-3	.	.	TGCGCCAGCAGCTTGATGGGGGAGGAGGGAGATACGCAGTATTTT	CASSLMGEEGDTQYF
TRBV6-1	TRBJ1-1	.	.	TGTGCCAGCAGGCCGGGAGGTAAGACTGAAGCTTTCTTT	CASRPGGKTEAFF
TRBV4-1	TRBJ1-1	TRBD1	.	TGCGCCAGCAGCCAAGCGGACAGGGAAAAGGCTTTCTTT	CASSQADREKAFF